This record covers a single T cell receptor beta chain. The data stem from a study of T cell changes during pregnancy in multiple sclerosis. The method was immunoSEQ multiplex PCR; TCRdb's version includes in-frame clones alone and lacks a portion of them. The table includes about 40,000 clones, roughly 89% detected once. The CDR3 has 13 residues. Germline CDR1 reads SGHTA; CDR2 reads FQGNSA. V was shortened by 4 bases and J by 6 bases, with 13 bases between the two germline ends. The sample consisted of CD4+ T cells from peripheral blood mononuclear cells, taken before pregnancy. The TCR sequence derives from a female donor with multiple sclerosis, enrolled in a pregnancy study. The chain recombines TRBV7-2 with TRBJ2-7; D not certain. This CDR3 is CASSSTTVGEQYF. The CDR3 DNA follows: TGTGCCAGCAGCTCTACTACGGTCGGCGAGCAGTACTTC.